A selection of T cell receptor beta chains follows, all from one sample in a study of beta chain features in type 1 diabetes. Sequencing was performed with immunoSEQ multiplex PCR; in TCRdb, only in-frame clones are kept and a portion is missing. The data contain about 240,000 clones, 27% of them singletons. The sample taken for sequencing was central memory CD4+ T cells from blood. The receptors stem from a man aged 25 to 40 in good health. CDR3s include the opening cysteine and the closing phenylalanine or tryptophan. The order of the fields is CDR3 length, J gene, V gene, clone size, D gene, CDR3 DNA, CDR3 protein. A D gene is named only where the DNA matches it firmly. The size of a clone is reported for some rows only, either as once, few or many, or as a class for expanded clones.

length: 16; J: TRBJ1-6; V: TRBV16; size: few; D: .; DNA: TGTGCCAGCAGCCCTCAACAGCAGCCGGGGGATTCACCCCTCCACTTT; CDR3: CASSPQQQPGDSPLHF
length: 13; J: TRBJ1-1; V: TRBV2; size: .; D: .; DNA: TGTGCCAGCAGTCTCGACCTGAACACTGAAGCTTTCTTT; CDR3: CASSLDLNTEAFF
length: 13; J: TRBJ1-2; V: TRBV7-9; size: .; D: TRBD1; DNA: TGTGCCAGCAGCCCGCAGGGGGCTAGCGGCTACACCTTC; CDR3: CASSPQGASGYTF
length: 15; J: TRBJ1-1; V: TRBV5-5; size: few; D: TRBD1; DNA: TGTGCCAGCAGCTGGGGACAGGGTTTGAACACTGAAGCTTTCTTT; CDR3: CASSWGQGLNTEAFF
length: 11; J: TRBJ1-2; V: TRBV20-1; size: .; D: .; DNA: TGCACTACGCTCACACGCTATGGCTACACCTTC; CDR3: CTTLTRYGYTF
length: 11; J: TRBJ2-3; V: TRBV29-1; size: .; D: .; DNA: TGCAGCGTCGGGGAACCTTATACGCAGTATTTT; CDR3: CSVGEPYTQYF
length: 17; J: TRBJ2-1; V: TRBV7-9; size: .; D: .; DNA: TGTGCCAGCAGCCCTACGACCGAGGCGGGGTCCTACAATGAGCAGTTCTTC; CDR3: CASSPTTEAGSYNEQFF
length: 13; J: TRBJ2-2; V: TRBV15; size: .; D: TRBD1; DNA: TGTGCCACCAGCCTGGACAGGACCGGGGAGCTGTTTTTT; CDR3: CATSLDRTGELFF
length: 16; J: TRBJ2-7; V: TRBV18; size: .; D: TRBD2; DNA: TGTGCCAGCTCGGGGCGCTTGGGAGCGGGGGCCTACGAGCAGTACTTC; CDR3: CASSGRLGAGAYEQYF
length: 13; J: TRBJ2-5; V: TRBV5-4; size: .; D: .; DNA: .; CDR3: CASSTSRVETQYF
length: 11; J: TRBJ2-2; V: TRBV20-1; size: .; D: .; DNA: TGCAGTGCTAGAGCGCCCGGGGAGCTGTTTTTT; CDR3: CSARAPGELFF
length: 15; J: TRBJ1-2; V: TRBV5-6; size: .; D: TRBD1; DNA: TGTGCCAGCAGCTTGGCCGGGACAGTGACCTATGGCTACACCTTC; CDR3: CASSLAGTVTYGYTF
length: 15; J: TRBJ2-3; V: TRBV11-1; size: .; D: TRBD1; DNA: TGTGCCAGCAGCTTGACAGGGCTCCACACAGATACGCAGTATTTT; CDR3: CASSLTGLHTDTQYF
length: 14; J: TRBJ2-2; V: TRBV7-9; size: few; D: .; DNA: TGTGCCAGCAGCCTACGGACGAACACCGGGGAGCTGTTTTTT; CDR3: CASSLRTNTGELFF
length: 18; J: TRBJ2-7; V: TRBV4-3; size: few; D: TRBD1; DNA: TGCGCCAGCAGCCAAGAGTGGGTCGGGACAGGGGGCTACTACGAGCAGTACTTC; CDR3: CASSQEWVGTGGYYEQYF
length: 14; J: TRBJ1-5; V: TRBV19; size: .; D: TRBD1; DNA: TGTGCCAGTAGTATCCAGGGGGGCGGTCAGCCCCAGCATTTT; CDR3: CASSIQGGGQPQHF
length: 16; J: TRBJ2-3; V: TRBV5-4; size: few; D: TRBD1; DNA: TGTGCCTTAAACCAGGGGGCGGGTGTGGTCACAGATACGCAGTATTTT; CDR3: CALNQGAGVVTDTQYF
length: 16; J: TRBJ2-3; V: TRBV2; size: .; D: .; DNA: TGTGCCAGCCCCGAGGGGGCGGGACAATCGATGGATACGCAGTATTTT; CDR3: CASPEGAGQSMDTQYF
length: 13; J: TRBJ1-1; V: TRBV30; size: few; D: .; DNA: TGTGCCTGGAGTGTAACGGAGAACACTGAAGCTTTCTTT; CDR3: CAWSVTENTEAFF
length: 13; J: TRBJ2-5; V: TRBV7-2; size: many; D: .; DNA: TGTGCCAGCAGCTTACCCGGGCCAGAGACCCAGTACTTC; CDR3: CASSLPGPETQYF
length: 15; J: TRBJ2-5; V: TRBV29-1; size: .; D: .; DNA: TGCAGCGTTGCCCCGGCAGACACTCCCCAAGAGACCCAGTACTTC; CDR3: CSVAPADTPQETQYF
length: 14; J: TRBJ2-4; V: TRBV30; size: .; D: TRBD1; DNA: TGTGCCTGGAGTTCGGGACAGGGCCAAAACATTCAGTACTTC; CDR3: CAWSSGQGQNIQYF
length: 13; J: TRBJ2-3; V: TRBV5-1; size: .; D: .; DNA: TGCGCCAGCAGCTTAAATGAGGAGGATACGCAGTATTTT; CDR3: CASSLNEEDTQYF
length: 17; J: TRBJ2-3; V: TRBV19; size: .; D: TRBD2; DNA: TGTGCCAGTACCATGGGCCCAGCGGGGTTACGCACAGATACGCAGTATTTT; CDR3: CASTMGPAGLRTDTQYF
length: 16; J: TRBJ2-1; V: TRBV18; size: .; D: TRBD2; DNA: TGTGCCAGCTCAACACTAGCGGGGGGCGGCTACAATGAGCAGTTCTTC; CDR3: CASSTLAGGGYNEQFF
length: 14; J: TRBJ2-5; V: TRBV6-1; size: .; D: TRBD1; DNA: TGTGCCAGCAGTGGACAGGGGGTAGCGGAGACCCAGTACTTC; CDR3: CASSGQGVAETQYF
length: 14; J: TRBJ2-7; V: TRBV5-6; size: .; D: TRBD1; DNA: TGTGCCAGCAGCACCCGGACAGGTCCCTACGAGCAGTACTTC; CDR3: CASSTRTGPYEQYF
length: 13; J: TRBJ2-1; V: TRBV29-1; size: .; D: TRBD1; DNA: TGCAGCGTGGACAGGGGTGTCCCAAGGGAGCAGTTCTTC; CDR3: CSVDRGVPREQFF
length: 13; J: TRBJ2-1; V: TRBV4-3; size: .; D: .; DNA: TGCGCCAGCAGCCAAGTCCGGCTACTTGAGCAGTTCTTC; CDR3: CASSQVRLLEQFF
length: 18; J: TRBJ1-5; V: TRBV15; size: .; D: TRBD1; DNA: TGTGCCACCAGCAGAGATCCGCGGGGACAGGGGGCTGATCAGCCCCAGCATTTT; CDR3: CATSRDPRGQGADQPQHF
length: 15; J: TRBJ2-1; V: TRBV7-2; size: .; D: .; DNA: TGTGCCAGCACCCTCCGGGGGAAGTTGGGGAATGAGCAGTTCTTC; CDR3: CASTLRGKLGNEQFF
length: 16; J: TRBJ2-3; V: TRBV11-2; size: .; D: TRBD2; DNA: TGTGCCAGCAGCTCTGTAGCGGGAGGGCCGAGGGATACGCAGTATTTT; CDR3: CASSSVAGGPRDTQYF
length: 14; J: TRBJ1-6; V: TRBV5-1; size: .; D: .; DNA: TGCGCCAGCAGCCTAGGCGGGGCCGAGTCACCCCTCCACTTT; CDR3: CASSLGGAESPLHF
length: 14; J: TRBJ1-5; V: TRBV15; size: few; D: .; DNA: TGTGCCACCGCCCCGGGGTTTTCAAATCAGCCCCAGCATTTT; CDR3: CATAPGFSNQPQHF
length: 12; J: TRBJ2-7; V: TRBV10-3; size: few; D: .; DNA: TGTGCCATCAGTGGTAGGGAAAACGAGCAGTACTTC; CDR3: CAISGRENEQYF
length: 16; J: TRBJ2-3; V: TRBV4-1; size: .; D: .; DNA: TGCGCCAGCAGCCAAGACGGGGCGGTCATGACGGATACGCAGTATTTT; CDR3: CASSQDGAVMTDTQYF
length: 16; J: TRBJ2-7; V: TRBV7-2; size: few; D: TRBD2; DNA: TGTGCCAGCAGGTCCCGGCTAGCGGGTTCCTCCTACGAGCAGTACTTC; CDR3: CASRSRLAGSSYEQYF
length: 17; J: TRBJ2-7; V: TRBV5-1; size: .; D: TRBD2; DNA: TGCGCCAGCAGCTCCCGCCCCGGGACTAGCGGGAGGCCCGAGCAGTACTTC; CDR3: CASSSRPGTSGRPEQYF
length: 15; J: TRBJ2-3; V: TRBV5-6; size: .; D: .; DNA: TGTGCCAGCAGCTCCTGGGGGGGCAATCCAGATACGCAGTATTTT; CDR3: CASSSWGGNPDTQYF
length: 16; J: TRBJ2-3; V: TRBV4-3; size: few; D: TRBD2; DNA: TGCGCCAGCAGCCAAGATGGGAGCGGGAACACAGATACGCAGTATTTT; CDR3: CASSQDGSGNTDTQYF
length: 15; J: TRBJ1-1; V: TRBV5-1; size: .; D: TRBD1; DNA: TGCGCCAGCAGCCCTTATGGACAGGGGAACACTGAAGCTTTCTTT; CDR3: CASSPYGQGNTEAFF
length: 14; J: TRBJ2-2; V: TRBV7-2; size: few; D: .; DNA: TGTGCCAGCAGTTGGACTTTTGATGTAGGGGAGCTGTTTTTT; CDR3: CASSWTFDVGELFF
length: 14; J: TRBJ1-1; V: TRBV28; size: many; D: .; DNA: TGTGCCAGCAGTTTCCAAATTATGAACACTGAAGCTTTCTTT; CDR3: CASSFQIMNTEAFF